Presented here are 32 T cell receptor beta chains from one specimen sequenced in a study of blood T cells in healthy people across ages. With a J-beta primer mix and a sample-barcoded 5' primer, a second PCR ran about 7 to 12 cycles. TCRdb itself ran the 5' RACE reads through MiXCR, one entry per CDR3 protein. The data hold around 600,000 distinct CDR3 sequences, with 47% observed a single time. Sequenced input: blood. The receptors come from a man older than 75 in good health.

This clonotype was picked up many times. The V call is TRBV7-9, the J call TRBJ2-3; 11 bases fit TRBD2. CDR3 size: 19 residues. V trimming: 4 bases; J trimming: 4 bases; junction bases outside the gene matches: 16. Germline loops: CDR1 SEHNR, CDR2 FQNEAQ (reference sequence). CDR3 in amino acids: CASSSADSPSGRRSDTQYF. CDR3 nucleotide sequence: TGTGCCAGCAGCTCCGCCGACTCTCCTAGCGGGAGGCGGTCAGATACGCAGTATTTT. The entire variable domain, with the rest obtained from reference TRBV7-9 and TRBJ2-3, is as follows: DTGVSQNPRHKITKRGQNVTFRCDPISEHNRLYWYRQTLGQGPEFLTYFQNEAQLEKSRLLSDRFSAERPKGSFSTLEIQRTEQGDSAMYLCASSSADSPSGRRSDTQYFGPGTRLTVL.

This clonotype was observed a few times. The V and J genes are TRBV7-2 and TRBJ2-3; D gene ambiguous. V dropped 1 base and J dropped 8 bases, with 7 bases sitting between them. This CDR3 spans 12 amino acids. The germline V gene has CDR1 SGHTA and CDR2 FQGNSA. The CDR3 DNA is TGTGCCAGCAGCTTAGATTTACTTACGCAGTATTTT. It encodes CASSLDLLTQYF. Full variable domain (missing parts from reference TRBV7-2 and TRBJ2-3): GAGVSQSPSNKVTEKGKDVELRCDPISGHTALYWYRQSLGQGLEFLIYFQGNSAPDKSGLPSDRFSAERTGGSVSTLTIQRTQQEDSAVYLCASSLDLLTQYFGPGTRLTVL.

DNA of the CDR3: TGTGCCAGCACCTTAAGCGGCGCGTCGGGGGAGCAGTATTTT. This codes for CASTLSGASGEQYF. The rearrangement joins TRBV12-3 or TRBV12-4 to TRBJ2-3, with D possibly TRBD2 on 6 matching bases. Trimming removed 7 bases from V and 11 bases from J, with 22 bases in between. CDR3 length: 14 amino acids.

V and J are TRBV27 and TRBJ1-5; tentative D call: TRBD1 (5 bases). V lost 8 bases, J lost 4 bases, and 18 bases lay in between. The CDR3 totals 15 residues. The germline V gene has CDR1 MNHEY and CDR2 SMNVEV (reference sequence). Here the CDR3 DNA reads TGTGCCAGCCATCGGGGAGGGGTAGCGAATCAGCCCCAGCATTTT. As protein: CASHRGGVANQPQHF.

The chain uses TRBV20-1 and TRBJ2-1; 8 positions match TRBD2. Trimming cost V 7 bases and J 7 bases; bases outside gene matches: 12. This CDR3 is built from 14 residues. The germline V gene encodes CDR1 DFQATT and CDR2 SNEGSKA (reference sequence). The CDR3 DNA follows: TGCAGTGACGGGAGGGCGGGTGTCGGGAATGAGCAGTTCTTC. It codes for CSDGRAGVGNEQFF.

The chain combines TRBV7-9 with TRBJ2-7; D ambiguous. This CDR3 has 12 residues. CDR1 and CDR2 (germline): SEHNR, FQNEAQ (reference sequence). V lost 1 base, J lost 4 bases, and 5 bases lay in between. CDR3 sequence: CASSLDWYEQYF. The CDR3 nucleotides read TGTGCCAGCAGCTTAGATTGGTACGAGCAGTACTTC.

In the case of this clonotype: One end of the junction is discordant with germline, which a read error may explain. Here the CDR3 reads CAGSQDRSMNTEAFF. For the CDR3, the DNA is TGCGCCGGCAGCCAAGACAGGAGCATGAACACTGAAGCTTTCTTT. The chain uses TRBV4-3 and TRBJ1-1; tentative D call: TRBD1 (6 bases). The CDR3 extends over 15 amino acids. Germline V gene lookup returns CDR1 LGHNA and CDR2 YSLEER.

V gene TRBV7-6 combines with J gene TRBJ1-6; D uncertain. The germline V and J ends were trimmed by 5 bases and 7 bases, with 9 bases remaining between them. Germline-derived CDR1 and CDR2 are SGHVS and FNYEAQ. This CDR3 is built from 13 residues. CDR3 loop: CASSRASNSPLHF. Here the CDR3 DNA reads TGTGCCAGCAGCCGGGCCTCGAATTCACCCCTCCACTTT.

This CDR3 reads CAWSGLLRDAQYF. The CDR3 DNA reads TGTGCCTGGAGCGGACTACTCCGGGATGCGCAGTATTTT. This chain uses TRBV30 with TRBJ2-3; maybe TRBD2 (6 bases). The CDR3 is 13 amino acids. Germline V gene lookup returns CDR1 GTSNPN and CDR2 SVGIG (reference sequence). Deletions cut 3 bases from V and 10 bases from J, with 17 bases between.

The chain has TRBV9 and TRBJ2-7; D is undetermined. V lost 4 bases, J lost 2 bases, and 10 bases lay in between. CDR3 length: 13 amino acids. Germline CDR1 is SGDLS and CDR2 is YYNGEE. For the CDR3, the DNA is TGTGCCAGCAGCCCAGACTTAACCTACGAGCAGTACTTC. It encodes CASSPDLTYEQYF.

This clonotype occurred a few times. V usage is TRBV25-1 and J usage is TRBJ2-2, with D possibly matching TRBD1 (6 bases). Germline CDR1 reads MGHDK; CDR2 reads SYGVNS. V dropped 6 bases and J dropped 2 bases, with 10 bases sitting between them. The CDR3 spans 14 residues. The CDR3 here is CASRRQANTGELFF. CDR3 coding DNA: TGTGCCAGCAGGAGACAGGCCAACACCGGGGAGCTGTTTTTT.

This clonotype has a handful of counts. The CDR3 sequence: CASSEYSAVQETQYF. The CDR3 nucleotides are TGTGCCAGCAGTGAATATTCGGCGGTTCAAGAGACCCAGTACTTC. The V call is TRBV25-1, the J call TRBJ2-5; no reliable D call. There are 15 residues in the CDR3. The V gene lost 0 bases and the J gene lost 2 bases, with 10 bases spanning the gap. CDR1 is MGHDK, CDR2 SYGVNS, per germline.

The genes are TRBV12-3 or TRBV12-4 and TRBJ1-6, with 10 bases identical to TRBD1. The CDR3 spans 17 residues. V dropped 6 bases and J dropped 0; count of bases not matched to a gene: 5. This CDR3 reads CASRGQGSGSYNSPLHF. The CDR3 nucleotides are TGTGCCAGCAGGGGACAGGGGAGCGGCTCCTATAATTCACCCCTCCACTTT.

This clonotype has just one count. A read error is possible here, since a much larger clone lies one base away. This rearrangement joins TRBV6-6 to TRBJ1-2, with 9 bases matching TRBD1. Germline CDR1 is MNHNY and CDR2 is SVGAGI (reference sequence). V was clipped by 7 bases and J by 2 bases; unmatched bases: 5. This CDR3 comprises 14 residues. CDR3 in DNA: TGTGCCAGCACTGAGACAGGGGGAAACTATGGCTACACCTTC. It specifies CASTETGGNYGYTF.

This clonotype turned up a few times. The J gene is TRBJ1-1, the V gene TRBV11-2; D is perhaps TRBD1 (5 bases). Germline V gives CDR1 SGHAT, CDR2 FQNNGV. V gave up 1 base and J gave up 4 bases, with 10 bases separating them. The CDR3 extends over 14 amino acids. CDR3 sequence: CASSLAGGTTEAFF. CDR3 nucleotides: TGTGCCAGCAGCTTAGCCGGAGGGACCACTGAAGCTTTCTTT.

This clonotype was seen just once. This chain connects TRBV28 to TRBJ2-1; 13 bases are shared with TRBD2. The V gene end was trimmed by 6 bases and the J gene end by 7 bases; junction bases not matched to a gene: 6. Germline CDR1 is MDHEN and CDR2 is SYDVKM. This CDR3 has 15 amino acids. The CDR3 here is CASRKTSGRWNEQFF. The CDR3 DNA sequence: TGTGCCAGCAGGAAGACTAGCGGGAGGTGGAATGAGCAGTTCTTC.

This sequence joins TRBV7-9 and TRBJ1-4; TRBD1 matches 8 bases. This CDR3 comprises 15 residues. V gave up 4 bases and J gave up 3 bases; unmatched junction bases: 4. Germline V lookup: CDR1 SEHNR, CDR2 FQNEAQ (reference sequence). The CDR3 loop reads CASSSGQGANEKLFF. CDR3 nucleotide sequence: TGTGCCAGCAGCTCTGGACAGGGAGCTAATGAAAAACTGTTTTTT.

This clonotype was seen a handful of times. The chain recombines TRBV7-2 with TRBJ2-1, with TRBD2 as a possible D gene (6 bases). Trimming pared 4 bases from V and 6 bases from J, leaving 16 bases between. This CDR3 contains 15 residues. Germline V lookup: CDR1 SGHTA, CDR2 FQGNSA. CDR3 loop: CASSSRRVLFNEQFF. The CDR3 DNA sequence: TGTGCCAGCAGCTCAAGGAGGGTTCTTTTCAATGAGCAGTTCTTC.

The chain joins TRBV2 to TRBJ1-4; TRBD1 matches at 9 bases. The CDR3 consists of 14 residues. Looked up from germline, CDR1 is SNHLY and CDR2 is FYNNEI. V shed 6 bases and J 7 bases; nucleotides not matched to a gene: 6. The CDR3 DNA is TGTGCCAGCAGCGAGACAGGGGGAGGTGAAAAACTGTTTTTT. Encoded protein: CASSETGGGEKLFF.

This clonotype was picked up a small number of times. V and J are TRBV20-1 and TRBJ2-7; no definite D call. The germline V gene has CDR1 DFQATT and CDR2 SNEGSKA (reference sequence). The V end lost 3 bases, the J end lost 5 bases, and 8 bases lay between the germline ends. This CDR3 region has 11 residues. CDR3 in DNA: TGCAGTGCTAGTTTTAGGGACGAGCAGTACTTC. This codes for CSASFRDEQYF.

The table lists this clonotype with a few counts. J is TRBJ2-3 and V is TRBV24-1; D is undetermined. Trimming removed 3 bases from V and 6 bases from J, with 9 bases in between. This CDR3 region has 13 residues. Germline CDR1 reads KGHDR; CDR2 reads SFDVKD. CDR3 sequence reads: CATSDRTKDTQYF. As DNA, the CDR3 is TGTGCCACCAGTGATCGGACCAAGGATACGCAGTATTTT.

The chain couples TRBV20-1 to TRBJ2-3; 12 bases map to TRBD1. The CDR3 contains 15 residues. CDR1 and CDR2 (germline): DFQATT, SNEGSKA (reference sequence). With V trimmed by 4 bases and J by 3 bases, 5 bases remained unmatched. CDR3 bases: TGCAGTGCTAAAGGGACAGGGGGCCTAACAGATACGCAGTATTTT. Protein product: CSAKGTGGLTDTQYF.

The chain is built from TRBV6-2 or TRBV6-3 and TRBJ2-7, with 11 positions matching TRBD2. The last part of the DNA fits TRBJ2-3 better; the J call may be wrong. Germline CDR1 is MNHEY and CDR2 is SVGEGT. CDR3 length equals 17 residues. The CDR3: CASSYDVAGGPPDTQYF. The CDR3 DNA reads TGTGCCAGCAGTTACGATGTAGCGGGAGGGCCCCCAGATACGCAGTATTTT.

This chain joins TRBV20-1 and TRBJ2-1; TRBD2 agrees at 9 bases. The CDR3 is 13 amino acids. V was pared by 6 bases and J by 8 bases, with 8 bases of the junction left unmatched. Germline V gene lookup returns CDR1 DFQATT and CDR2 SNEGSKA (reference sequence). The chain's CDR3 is CSARGTSFHEQFF. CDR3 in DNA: TGCAGTGCGCGGGGGACTAGCTTTCATGAGCAGTTCTTC.

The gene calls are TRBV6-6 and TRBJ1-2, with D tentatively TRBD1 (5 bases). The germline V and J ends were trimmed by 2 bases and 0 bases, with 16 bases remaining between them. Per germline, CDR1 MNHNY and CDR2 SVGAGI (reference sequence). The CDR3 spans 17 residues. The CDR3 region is CASSYLPGGNTNYGYTF. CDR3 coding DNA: TGTGCCAGCAGTTACCTCCCCGGGGGTAATACTAACTATGGCTACACCTTC.

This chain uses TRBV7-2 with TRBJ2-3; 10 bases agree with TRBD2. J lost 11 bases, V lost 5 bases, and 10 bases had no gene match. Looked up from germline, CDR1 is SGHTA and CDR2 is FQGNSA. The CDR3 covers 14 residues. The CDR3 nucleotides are TGTGCCAGCAGCACAAGGCGTTCTAGCGGGGGGCAGTATTTT. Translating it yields CASSTRRSSGGQYF.

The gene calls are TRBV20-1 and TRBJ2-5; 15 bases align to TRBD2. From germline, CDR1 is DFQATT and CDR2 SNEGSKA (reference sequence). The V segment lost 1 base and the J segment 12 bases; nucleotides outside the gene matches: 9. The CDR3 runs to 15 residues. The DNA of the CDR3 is TGCAGTGCTAGAGTCGGACTAGCGGGGGGGCCAGGAGAGTACTTC. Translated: CSARVGLAGGPGEYF.

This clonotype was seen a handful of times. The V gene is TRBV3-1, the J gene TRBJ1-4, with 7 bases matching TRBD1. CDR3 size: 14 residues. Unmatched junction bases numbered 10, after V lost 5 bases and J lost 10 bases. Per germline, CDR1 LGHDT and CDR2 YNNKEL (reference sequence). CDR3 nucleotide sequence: TGTGCCAGCAGCAACAGGGGATTGAGCGCAAAACTGTTTTTT. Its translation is CASSNRGLSAKLFF.

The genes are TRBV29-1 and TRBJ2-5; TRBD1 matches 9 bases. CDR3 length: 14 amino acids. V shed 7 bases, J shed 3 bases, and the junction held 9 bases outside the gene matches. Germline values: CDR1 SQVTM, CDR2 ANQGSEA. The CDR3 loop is CSAVGGQGKETQYF. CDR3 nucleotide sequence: TGCAGCGCGGTTGGGGGACAGGGAAAAGAGACCCAGTACTTC.

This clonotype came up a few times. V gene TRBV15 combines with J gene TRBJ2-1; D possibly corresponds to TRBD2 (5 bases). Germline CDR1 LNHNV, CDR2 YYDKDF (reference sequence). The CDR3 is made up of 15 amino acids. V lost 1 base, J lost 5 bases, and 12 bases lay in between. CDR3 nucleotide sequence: TGTGCCACCAGCAGAGGCGGACTGGAAAACAATGAGCAGTTCTTC. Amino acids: CATSRGGLENNEQFF.

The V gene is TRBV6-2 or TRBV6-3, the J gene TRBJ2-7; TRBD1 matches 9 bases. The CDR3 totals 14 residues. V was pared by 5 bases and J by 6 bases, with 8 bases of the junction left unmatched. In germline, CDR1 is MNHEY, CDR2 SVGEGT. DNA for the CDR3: TGTGCCAGCAGTGAACCGGGACAGGGTGTCGAGCAGTACTTC. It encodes CASSEPGQGVEQYF.

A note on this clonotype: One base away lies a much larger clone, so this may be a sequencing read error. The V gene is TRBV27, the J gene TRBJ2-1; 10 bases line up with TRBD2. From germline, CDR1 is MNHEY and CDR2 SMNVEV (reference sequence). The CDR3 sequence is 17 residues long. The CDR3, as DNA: TGTGCCTGCAGTTTATTTACTAGCGGGGTTTCCTACAATGAGCAGTTCTTC. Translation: CACSLFTSGVSYNEQFF.